This is a list of T cell receptor beta chains from one sample in a study of TIL therapy for anti-PD-1-resistant metastatic lung cancer. Clones were read by immunoSEQ multiplex PCR, and TCRdb kept only the in-frame ones, dropping some. Among some 60,000 clones, around 68% were seen once, and the ten largest hold over 6.5%. The sequenced sample was blood, obtained at baseline. These TCRs come from a person between 25 and 80 years old with non-small cell lung cancer. CDR3s include the opening cysteine and the closing phenylalanine or tryptophan. A D gene is named only where the DNA matches it firmly. Clone size, where shown, is once, few, many, or a class for clones that have expanded.

cdr3_length | j_call | d_call | v_call | clone_size | cdr3_aa | cdr3_nt
15 | TRBJ2-7 | TRBD2 | TRBV5-1 | . | CASSGGLAGPYEQYF | TGCGCCAGCAGCGGCGGACTAGCGGGTCCCTACGAGCAGTACTTC
13 | TRBJ1-2 | . | TRBV19 | . | CASRIGRLYGYTF | TGTGCCAGTAGGATTGGCAGGCTCTATGGCTACACCTTC
13 | TRBJ2-6 | . | TRBV9 | . | CASSNSGANVLTF | TGTGCCAGCAGTAACTCTGGGGCCAACGTCCTGACTTTC
13 | TRBJ1-1 | . | TRBV30 | . | CAWSSGRATEAFF | TGTGCCTGGAGCTCGGGGCGGGCAACTGAAGCTTTCTTT
14 | TRBJ2-7 | TRBD2 | TRBV2 | once | CASSVGGGGYEQYF | TGTGCCAGCAGTGTAGGCGGGGGTGGCTACGAGCAGTACTTC
15 | TRBJ1-2 | TRBD1 | TRBV7-2 | . | CASSSRQGLGYGYTF | TGTGCCAGCAGCTCTAGACAGGGATTGGGCTATGGCTACACCTTC
16 | TRBJ2-1 | TRBD2 | TRBV18 | . | CASSPQSGSPYNEQFF | TGTGCCAGCTCACCACAGAGCGGGAGCCCCTACAATGAGCAGTTCTTC
11 | TRBJ2-5 | . | TRBV6-6 | . | CASSYGETQYF | TGTGCCAGCAGTTACGGAGAGACCCAGTACTTC
11 | TRBJ2-7 | . | TRBV13 | . | CASSCSYEQYF | TGTGCCAGCAGCTGCTCCTACGAGCAGTACTTC
15 | TRBJ2-5 | TRBD1 | TRBV4-1 | . | CASSQAGTGKETQYF | TGCGCCAGCAGCCAGGCCGGGACAGGGAAAGAGACCCAGTACTTC
14 | TRBJ2-5 | . | TRBV6-4 | . | CASSDSASQETQYF | TGTGCCAGCAGTGACTCCGCAAGTCAAGAGACCCAGTACTTC
15 | TRBJ2-7 | . | TRBV4-2 | . | CASSQGERGGYEQYF | TGTGCCAGCAGCCAAGGGGAAAGGGGGGGGTACGAGCAGTACTTC
15 | TRBJ1-1 | . | TRBV5-6 | few | CASSLFFRDGTEAFF | TGTGCCAGCAGCTTGTTTTTCCGCGATGGGACTGAAGCTTTCTTT
13 | TRBJ1-2 | . | TRBV18 | . | CASSPGGDYGYTF | TGTGCCAGCTCACCAGGAGGGGACTATGGCTACACCTTC
15 | TRBJ2-7 | . | TRBV4-1 | . | CASSQDGQGTYEQYF | TGCGCCAGCAGCCAAGATGGCCAGGGGACCTACGAGCAGTACTTC
16 | TRBJ2-2 | . | TRBV5-1 | . | CASSVQGQKNTGELFF | TGCGCCAGCAGTGTCCAAGGACAGAAGAACACCGGGGAGCTGTTTTTT
15 | TRBJ2-5 | . | TRBV11-2 | . | CASSLGPQGGETQYF | TGTGCCAGCAGCTTAGGGCCCCAGGGAGGAGAGACCCAGTACTTC